The entry below gives a single TCR beta chain sequence along with its context. Antigen specificity is unknown. Investigators isolated RNA and reverse transcribed it into cDNA to act as the sequencing template. Sequenced by immunoSEQ multiplex PCR; TCRdb stores in-frame clones only, minus some. The data show some 170,000 clones, with around 71% seen just once and about an eighth held by the top ten. These data come from a study of CD8+ T cells in alopecia areata. Study at large: The study gave treated patients oral tofacitinib at 5 to 10 mg twice daily. General study findings and limits: Sharing of TCR sequences between patients (possibly for HLA-related reasons) was less clear than in mice. Researchers report lesional scalp, most notably alopecia totalis/universalis, outstripped normal scalp in clonality.

Germline assignment: CDR1 MNHEY and CDR2 SVGAGI. Trimming took 0 bases from V and 5 from J, leaving 7 bases between them. The CDR3 is made up of 13 amino acids. Sample: CD8+ T cells sorted from blood, taken at week 0. The gene calls are TRBV6-5 and TRBJ1-1, with no clear D. This TCR was recovered from a human donor with alopecia areata. CDR3 residues: CASSYSIWTEAFF. In DNA form, the CDR3 reads TGTGCCAGCAGTTACTCGATCTGGACTGAAGCTTTCTTT.